This TCR beta chain was found in a study of immune characterization of retroperitoneal liposarcoma. Looked up from germline, CDR1 is LNHDA and CDR2 is SQIVND (reference sequence). This CDR3 has 15 residues. TCRdb independently ran MiXCR on the PCR reads; one entry per CDR3 protein. In the table there are a few thousand distinct CDR3 sequences, about 50% of which are singletons. This TCR came from a female donor with retroperitoneal liposarcoma. The chain carries TRBV19 and TRBJ2-4; 10 nucleotides align to TRBD2. The end of the DNA fits TRBJ2-7 better, so the J call may be wrong. The source material was tumor tissue. This CDR3 reads CASSMGTSATYEQYF. The CDR3 region has the DNA TGTGCCAGTAGTATGGGGACTAGCGCGACCTACGAGCAGTACTTC.